The clone carrying this T cell receptor beta chain occurred once. Clones were read by immunoSEQ multiplex PCR, and TCRdb kept only the in-frame ones, dropping some. The data show more than 75,000 clones, with roughly 85% seen just once and roughly 4.4% held by the top ten. This sample stems from a study of technical replicates of blood from several donors. Trimming pared 6 bases from V and 7 bases from J, leaving 10 bases between. The CDR3 sequence is 12 residues long. Germline assignment: CDR1 LNHDA and CDR2 SQIVND (reference sequence). The clonotype comes from a human donor in good health. Some clones in this sample may be carry-over from other donors' samples. This sequence joins TRBV19 and TRBJ1-5; D not resolved. Sequenced material: PBMCs. This CDR3 reads CASSSLGQPQHF. The CDR3, as DNA: TGTGCCAGTAGCTCGTTGGGCCAGCCCCAGCATTTT.